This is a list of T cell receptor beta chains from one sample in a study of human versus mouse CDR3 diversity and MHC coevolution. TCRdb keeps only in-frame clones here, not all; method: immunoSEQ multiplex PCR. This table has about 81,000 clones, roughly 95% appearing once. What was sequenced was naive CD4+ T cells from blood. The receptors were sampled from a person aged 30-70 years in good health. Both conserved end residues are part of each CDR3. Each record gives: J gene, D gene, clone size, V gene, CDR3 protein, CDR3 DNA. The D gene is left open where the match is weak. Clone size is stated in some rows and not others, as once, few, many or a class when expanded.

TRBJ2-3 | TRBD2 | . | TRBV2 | CASSRTSGDTDTQYF | TGTGCCAGCAGTAGGACTAGCGGGGACACAGATACGCAGTATTTT
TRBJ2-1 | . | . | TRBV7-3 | CASSLQPGDEQFF | TGTGCCAGCAGCTTACAACCAGGGGATGAGCAGTTCTTC
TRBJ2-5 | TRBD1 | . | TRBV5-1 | CASSSGQTQETQYF | TGCGCCAGCAGCTCGGGACAGACACAAGAGACCCAGTACTTC
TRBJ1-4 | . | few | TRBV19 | CASSMRGGNEKLFF | TGTGCCAGTAGTATGCGGGGGGGAAATGAAAAACTGTTTTTT
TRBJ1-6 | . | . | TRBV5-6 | CASSLFRTDYNSPLHF | TGTGCCAGCTCGCTATTCCGGACAGATTATAATTCACCCCTCCACTTT
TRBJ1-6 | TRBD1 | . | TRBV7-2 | CASSLATGNNSPLHF | TGTGCCAGCAGCTTAGCGACAGGGAATAATTCACCCCTCCACTTT
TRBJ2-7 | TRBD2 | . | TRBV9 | CASSVGGGLSYEQYF | TGTGCCAGCAGCGTTGGGGGAGGGCTATCCTACGAGCAGTACTTC
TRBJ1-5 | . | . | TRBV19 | CASSIGGAQGNQPQHF | TGTGCCAGTAGTATCGGGGGGGCACAGGGCAATCAGCCCCAGCATTTT
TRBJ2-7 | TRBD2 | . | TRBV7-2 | CASSLERGVYEQYF | TGTGCCAGCAGCTTGGAGCGGGGAGTCTACGAGCAGTACTTC
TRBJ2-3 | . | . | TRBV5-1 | CASRVGATDTQYF | TGCGCCAGCAGGGTTGGGGCCACAGATACGCAGTATTTT
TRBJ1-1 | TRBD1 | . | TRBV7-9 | CASSKGQVNTEAFF | TGTGCCAGCAGCAAGGGACAGGTGAACACTGAAGCTTTCTTT
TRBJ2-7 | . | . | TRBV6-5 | CASSLDSYEQYF | TGTGCCAGCAGTTTAGACAGCTACGAGCAGTACTTC
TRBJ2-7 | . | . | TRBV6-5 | CASSYSAGGPAYEQYF | TGTGCCAGCAGTTACTCAGCAGGGGGGCCTGCCTACGAGCAGTACTTC
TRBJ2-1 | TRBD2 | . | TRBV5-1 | CASSGGGSDGEQFF | TGCGCCAGCAGCGGGGGGGGTTCCGACGGTGAGCAGTTCTTC
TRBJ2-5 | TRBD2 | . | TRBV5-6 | CASSLVGEGGRREQYF | TGTGCCAGCAGCTTGGTCGGGGAGGGTGGGAGACGGGAGCAGTACTTC
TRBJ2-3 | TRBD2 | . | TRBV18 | CASSSWTSGSTDTQYF | TGTGCCAGCTCATCCTGGACTAGCGGTAGCACAGATACGCAGTATTTT
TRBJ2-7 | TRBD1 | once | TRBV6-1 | CASRLQGLFYEQYF | TGTGCCAGCAGACTACAGGGGCTTTTCTACGAGCAGTACTTC
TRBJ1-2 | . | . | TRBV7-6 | CASSDQGYYGYTF | TGTGCCAGCAGCGACCAGGGGTACTATGGCTACACCTTC
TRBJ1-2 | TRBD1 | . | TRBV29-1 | CSAVGGTGGFGYGYTF | TGCAGCGCTGTTGGGGGGACAGGGGGGTTTGGCTATGGCTACACCTTC
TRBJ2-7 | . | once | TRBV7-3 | CASSLLQGWEQYF | TGTGCCAGCAGCCTACTGCAGGGTTGGGAGCAGTACTTC
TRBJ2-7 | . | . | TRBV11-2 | CASSLVAVPSYEQYF | TGTGCCAGCAGCTTAGTGGCAGTCCCTTCCTACGAGCAGTACTTC
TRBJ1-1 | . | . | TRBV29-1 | CSVAGTTNTEAFF | TGCAGCGTTGCCGGGACTACGAACACTGAAGCTTTCTTT